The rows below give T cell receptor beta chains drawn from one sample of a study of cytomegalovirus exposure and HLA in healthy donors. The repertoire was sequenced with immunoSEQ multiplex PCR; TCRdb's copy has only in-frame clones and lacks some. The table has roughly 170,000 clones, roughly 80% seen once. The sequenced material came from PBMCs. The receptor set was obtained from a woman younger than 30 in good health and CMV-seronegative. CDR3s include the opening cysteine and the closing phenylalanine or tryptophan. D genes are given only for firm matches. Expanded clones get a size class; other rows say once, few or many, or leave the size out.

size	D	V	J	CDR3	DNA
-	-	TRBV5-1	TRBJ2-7	CASSLAFNRVHEQYF	TGCGCCAGCAGCTTGGCATTTAATCGGGTCCACGAGCAGTACTTC
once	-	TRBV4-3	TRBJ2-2	CASSRQAIREKNTGELFF	TGCGCCAGCAGCCGGCAGGCAATTAGGGAGAAGAACACCGGGGAGCTGTTTTTT
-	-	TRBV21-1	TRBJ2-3	CASPGGTGLHTDTQYF	TGTGCCAGTCCTGGGGGGACAGGGCTTCACACAGATACGCAGTATTTT
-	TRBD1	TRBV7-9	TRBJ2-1	CASSLRDRGHYNEQFF	TGTGCCAGCAGCTTAAGGGACAGGGGTCACTACAATGAGCAGTTCTTC
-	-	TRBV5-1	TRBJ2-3	CASSLDFSDTQYF	TGCGCCAGCAGCTTGGACTTTTCAGATACGCAGTATTTT
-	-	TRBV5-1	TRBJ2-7	CASSLWTAREQYF	TGCGCCAGCAGCTTGTGGACAGCGCGGGAGCAGTACTTC
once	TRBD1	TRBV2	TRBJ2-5	CASRFQGQGGETQYF	TGTGCCAGCAGATTTCAAGGACAGGGTGGCGAGACCCAGTACTTC
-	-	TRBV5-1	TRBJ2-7	CASSLLRGPHYEQYF	TGCGCCAGCAGCTTGTTGCGGGGGCCCCACTACGAGCAGTACTTC
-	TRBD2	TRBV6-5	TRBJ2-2	CASTPTSSGELFF	TGTGCCAGCACCCCGACTAGCTCCGGGGAGCTGTTTTTT
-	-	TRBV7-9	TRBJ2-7	CASSLQDNEQYF	TGTGCCAGCAGCTTGCAGGACAACGAGCAGTACTTC
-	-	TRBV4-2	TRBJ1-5	CASSQDPRLWDQPQHF	TGTGCCAGCAGCCAAGATCCCAGGTTGTGGGATCAGCCCCAGCATTTT
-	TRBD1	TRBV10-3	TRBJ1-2	CAIRQGAVHYGYTF	TGTGCCATCAGACAGGGGGCCGTCCACTATGGCTACACCTTC
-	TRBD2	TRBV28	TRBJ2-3	CASSSGTSGYTDTQYF	TGTGCCAGCAGTTCCGGGACTAGCGGGTACACAGATACGCAGTATTTT
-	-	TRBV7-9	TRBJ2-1	CASSPYNEQFF	TGTGCCAGCAGCCCGTACAATGAGCAGTTCTTC
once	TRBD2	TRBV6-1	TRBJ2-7	CASTGTSGPYEQYF	TGTGCCAGCACTGGGACTAGCGGGCCCTACGAGCAGTACTTC